This TCR beta chain was observed in a study of blood T cell repertoires in COVID-19. Study-wide context: Sample material is recorded as cDNA or gDNA derived from T cells, B-cell-depleted T cells, or PBMCs.

How the authors handled the data: Estimated nucleated cell counts came from reference gene primer amplification. The protocol was immunoSEQ multiplex PCR, while the TCRdb copy is restricted to in-frame clones and leaves out a portion. Clone size and the V and J calls come from that table; the DNA yielded D and trimming. The sample shows some 140,000 clones, about 80% of them seen only once. This CDR3 has 13 residues. Germline V CDR1 and CDR2: SEHNR, FQNEAQ (reference sequence). With 2 bases clipped from V and 14 bases from J, the junction kept 10 bases outside the gene matches. This rearrangement joins TRBV7-9 to TRBJ1-2, with 8 bases fitting TRBD1. This receptor was taken from a woman aged 55-70 years with acute or convalescent COVID-19. Sequenced: peripheral blood. Here the CDR3 DNA reads TGTGCCAGCAGCTTACTTGTCGGACAGGGAAAAACCTTC. As protein: CASSLLVGQGKTF.